This note documents a single TCR beta chain sequence. One end of the junction does not line up with germline, which may come from a read error. Using a constant-region primer together with ProtoScript II reverse transcriptase, TCR beta cDNA was made from approximately 0.55 ug of total RNA. Libraries of TCR beta came from three nested multiplex PCR rounds with slightly modified ARM-PCR. Both of the initial two PCR rounds ran for about 11 cycles and employed TRBV1-TRBV30 forward primers alongside a C-beta reverse primer. TCRdb fed the multiplex PCR reads into MiXCR, producing one record per CDR3 protein. Of about 320,000 distinct CDR3 sequences listed, 58% were seen once; the top ten hold approximately 15%. This sample is drawn from a study of tumor-infiltrating lymphocytes in primary liver carcinoma. They got blood RNA out of unsorted whole blood and also pulled out germline DNA. Germline CDR1 and CDR2: MNHNY and SVGAGI (reference sequence). The CDR3 covers 15 residues.

The chain links TRBV6-6 to TRBJ1-4, with a tentative D call TRBD1 (5 bases). The sample taken for sequencing was peripheral blood. This TCR was recovered from a woman aged 25 to 39 with primary liver carcinoma and hepatitis B virus infection. The DNA of the CDR3 is TGTGCCAGCAGTTACGTTCGGCAGGGTGGTGAAAACCTGTTTTTT. Its protein product is CASSYVRQGGENLFF.